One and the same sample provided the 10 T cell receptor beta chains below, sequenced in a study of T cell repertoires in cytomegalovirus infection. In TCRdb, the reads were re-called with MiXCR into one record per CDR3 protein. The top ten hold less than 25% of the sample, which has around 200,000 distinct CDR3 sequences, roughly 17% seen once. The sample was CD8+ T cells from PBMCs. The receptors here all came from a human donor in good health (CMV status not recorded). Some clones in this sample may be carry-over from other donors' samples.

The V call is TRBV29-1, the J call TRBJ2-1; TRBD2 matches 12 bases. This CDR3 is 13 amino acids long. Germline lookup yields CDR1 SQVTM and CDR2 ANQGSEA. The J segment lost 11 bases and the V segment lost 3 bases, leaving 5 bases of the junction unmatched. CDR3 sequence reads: CSVDGLAGPQQFF. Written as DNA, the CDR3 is TGCAGCGTTGACGGACTAGCGGGGCCGCAGCAGTTCTTC.

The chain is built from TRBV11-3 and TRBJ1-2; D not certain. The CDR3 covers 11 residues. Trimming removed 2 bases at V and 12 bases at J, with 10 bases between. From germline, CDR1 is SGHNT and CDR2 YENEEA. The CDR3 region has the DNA TGTGCCAGCAGCTTAACAGAAATGAACACCTTC. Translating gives CASSLTEMNTF.

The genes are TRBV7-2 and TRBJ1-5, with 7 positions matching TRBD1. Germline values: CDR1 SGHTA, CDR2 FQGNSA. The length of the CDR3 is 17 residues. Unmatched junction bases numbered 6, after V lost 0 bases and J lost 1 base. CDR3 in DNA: TGTGCCAGCAGCTTAGCGTTACAGGGGACAAGCAATCAGCCCCAGCATTTT. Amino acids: CASSLALQGTSNQPQHF.

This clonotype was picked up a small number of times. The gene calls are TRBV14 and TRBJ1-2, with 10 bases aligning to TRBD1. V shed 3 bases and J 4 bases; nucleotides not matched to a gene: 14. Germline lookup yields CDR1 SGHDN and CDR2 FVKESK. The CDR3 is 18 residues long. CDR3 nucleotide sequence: TGTGCCAGCAGCCAGCCGGGACAGGGGCCAGAAAGGGTCTATGGCTACACCTTC. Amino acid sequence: CASSQPGQGPERVYGYTF.

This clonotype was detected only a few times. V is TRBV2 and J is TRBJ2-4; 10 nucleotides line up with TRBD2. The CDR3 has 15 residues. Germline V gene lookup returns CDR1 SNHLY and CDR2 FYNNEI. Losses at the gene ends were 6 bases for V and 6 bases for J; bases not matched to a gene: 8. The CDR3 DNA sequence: TGTGCCAGCAGCGATAGCGGGGGGCCTGGAAACATTCAGTACTTC. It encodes CASSDSGGPGNIQYF.

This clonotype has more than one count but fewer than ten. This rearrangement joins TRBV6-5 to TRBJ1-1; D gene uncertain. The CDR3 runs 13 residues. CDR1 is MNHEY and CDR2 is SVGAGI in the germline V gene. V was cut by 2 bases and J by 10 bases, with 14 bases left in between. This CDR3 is CASSYGPRAGAFF. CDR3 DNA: TGTGCCAGCAGTTACGGTCCCCGTGCCGGAGCTTTCTTT.

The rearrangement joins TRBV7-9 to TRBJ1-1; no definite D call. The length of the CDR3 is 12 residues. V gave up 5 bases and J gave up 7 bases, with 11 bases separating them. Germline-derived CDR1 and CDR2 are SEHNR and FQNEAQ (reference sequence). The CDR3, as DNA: TGTGCCAGCAGCGAGGCAACCAGTGAAGCTTTCTTT. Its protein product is CASSEATSEAFF. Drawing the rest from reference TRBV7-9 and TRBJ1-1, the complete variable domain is DTGVSQNPRHKITKRGQNVTFRCDPISEHNRLYWYRQTLGQGPEFLTYFQNEAQLEKSRLLSDRFSAERPKGSFSTLEIQRTEQGDSAMYLCASSEATSEAFFGQGTRLTVV.

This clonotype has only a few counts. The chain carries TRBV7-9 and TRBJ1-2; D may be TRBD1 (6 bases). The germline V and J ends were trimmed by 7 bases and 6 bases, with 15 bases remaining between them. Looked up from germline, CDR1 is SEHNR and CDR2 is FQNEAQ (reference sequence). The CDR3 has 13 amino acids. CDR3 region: CASTLPSGDGYTF. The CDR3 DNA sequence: TGTGCCAGCACCCTACCTTCAGGGGATGGCTACACCTTC.

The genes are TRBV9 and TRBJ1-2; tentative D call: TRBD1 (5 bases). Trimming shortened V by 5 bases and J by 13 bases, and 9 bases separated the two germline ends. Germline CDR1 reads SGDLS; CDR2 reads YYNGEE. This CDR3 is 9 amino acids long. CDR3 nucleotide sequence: TGTGCCAGCAGTCCAAGGGGCACCTTC. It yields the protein CASSPRGTF.

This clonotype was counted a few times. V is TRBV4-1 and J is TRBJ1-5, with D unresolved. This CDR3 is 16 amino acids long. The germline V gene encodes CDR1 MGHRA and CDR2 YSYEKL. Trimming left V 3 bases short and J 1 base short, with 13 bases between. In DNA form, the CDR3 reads TGCGCCAGCAGCCACGGGTCAGGTCGGAGCAATCAGCCCCAGCATTTT. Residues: CASSHGSGRSNQPQHF.